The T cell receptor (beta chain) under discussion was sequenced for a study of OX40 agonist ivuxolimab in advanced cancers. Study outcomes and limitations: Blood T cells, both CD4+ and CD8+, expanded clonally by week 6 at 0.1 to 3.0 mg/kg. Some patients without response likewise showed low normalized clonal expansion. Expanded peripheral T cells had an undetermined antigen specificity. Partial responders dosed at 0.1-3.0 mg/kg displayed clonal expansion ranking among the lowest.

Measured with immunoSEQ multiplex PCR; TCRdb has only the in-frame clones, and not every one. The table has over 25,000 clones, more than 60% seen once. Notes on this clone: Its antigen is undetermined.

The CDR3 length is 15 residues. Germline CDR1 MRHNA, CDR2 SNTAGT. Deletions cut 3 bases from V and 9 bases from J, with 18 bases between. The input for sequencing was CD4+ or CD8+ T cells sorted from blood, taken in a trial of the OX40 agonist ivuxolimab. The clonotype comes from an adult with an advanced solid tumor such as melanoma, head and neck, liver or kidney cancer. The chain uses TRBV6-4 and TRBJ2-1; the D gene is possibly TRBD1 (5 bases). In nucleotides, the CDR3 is TGTGCCAGCAGTGAGTGGGCAGGGCTGGATGGTGAGCAGTTCTTC. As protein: CASSEWAGLDGEQFF.